The next 23 T cell receptor beta chains were all read from a single sample in a study of T cells in Graves' hyperthyroidism and ophthalmopathy. Amplification yielded TCR beta CDR3 regions, with RNA transcripts as the source. RT-PCR in the first round (using the HTBI primer set) targeted the TCR CDR3. TCRdb reprocessed the multiplex PCR reads with MiXCR, giving one entry per CDR3 protein. The sample lists about 410,000 distinct CDR3 sequences; about 14% were seen once. Sequenced material: blood. The receptors originated from a woman aged 25 to 39 with Graves' ophthalmopathy.

The sample holds many counts of this clonotype. The chain has TRBV5-1 and TRBJ2-7; 7 bases map to TRBD1. The CDR3 contains 16 residues. Germline CDR1 reads SGHRS; CDR2 reads YFSETQ. The V gene end was trimmed by 0 bases and the J gene end by 0 bases; junction bases not matched to a gene: 6. As DNA, the CDR3 is TGCGCCAGCAGCTTGGGAGGGGGCGACAGCTCCTACGAGCAGTACTTC. Residues: CASSLGGGDSSYEQYF.

This clonotype was detected ten times or more. The genes are TRBV6-1 and TRBJ2-3, with TRBD2 identical over 9 bases. From germline, CDR1 is MNHNS and CDR2 SASEGT. The CDR3 is 18 residues long. The J segment lost 3 bases and the V segment lost 5 bases, leaving 15 bases of the junction unmatched. In DNA, the CDR3 is TGTGCCAGCAGTTACAGCGGGGGGCCACGAGATGGTACAGATACGCAGTATTTT. This encodes CASSYSGGPRDGTDTQYF.

The rearrangement uses TRBV5-1 and TRBJ1-1; 7 bases align to TRBD1. The germline gives CDR1 SGHRS, CDR2 YFSETQ. The V and J ends lost 3 bases and 5 bases, in that order; junction bases with no gene match: 4. The CDR3 has 13 amino acids. The CDR3 sequence is CASSSPGQTEAFF. The CDR3 nucleotides read TGCGCCAGCAGCTCCCCGGGACAGACTGAAGCTTTCTTT.

The V gene is TRBV20-1, the J gene TRBJ2-2, with D tentatively TRBD2 (6 bases). The V gene's germline CDR1 is DFQATT and CDR2 SNEGSKA (reference sequence). Trimming shortened V by 6 bases and J by 7 bases, and 18 bases separated the two germline ends. The CDR3 totals 14 residues. The CDR3 DNA reads as TGCAGTGCCCCTCAGGCCGGGGGACTCGGGGAGCTGTTTTTT. Translation gives CSAPQAGGLGELFF.

In this sample, this clonotype turned up a few times. The CDR3 region has the DNA TGTGCCACCAGTGATTGGGGGCGGGATGGCTACACCTTC. Translation gives CATSDWGRDGYTF. This chain links TRBV24-1 with TRBJ1-2, with D perhaps TRBD1 (6 bases). Germline CDR1 is KGHDR and CDR2 is SFDVKD. Deletions cut 2 bases from V and 6 bases from J, with 9 bases between. The CDR3 is 13 residues long.

This clonotype was recorded a few times. This chain connects TRBV4-1 to TRBJ2-2; no clear D. Between the trimmed V and J ends, which lost 4 bases and 2 bases, there was a span of 8 bases. Germline V gene lookup returns CDR1 MGHRA and CDR2 YSYEKL. This CDR3 has 14 amino acids. CDR3 sequence reads: CASSRELNTGELFF. CDR3 bases: TGCGCCAGCAGCCGAGAACTAAACACCGGGGAGCTGTTTTTT.

This clonotype was counted at least ten times. V usage is TRBV6-1 and J usage is TRBJ2-3, with D tentatively TRBD2 (5 bases). Germline V gene data show CDR1 as MNHNS and CDR2 as SASEGT. The CDR3 has 12 amino acids. V was pared by 2 bases and J by 7 bases, with 7 bases between. As DNA, the CDR3 is TGTGCCAGCAGTGAAACGGGGAATACGCAGTATTTT. Translated, it gives CASSETGNTQYF.

Only a few counts were recorded for this clonotype. The genes are TRBV5-6 and TRBJ1-4; 10 bases match TRBD1. CDR3 length equals 15 residues. V shed 5 bases, J shed 7 bases, and the junction held 8 bases outside the gene matches. CDR1 and CDR2 (germline): SGHDT, YYEEEE. The CDR3 protein is CASSSSGTGVEKLFF. In DNA, the CDR3 is TGTGCCAGCAGTTCCTCCGGGACAGGGGTTGAAAAACTGTTTTTT.

This clonotype was recorded many times. The chain links TRBV28 to TRBJ2-5; 7 nucleotides agree with TRBD2. V trimming: 2 bases; J trimming: 0 bases; junction bases outside the gene matches: 3. The germline V gene has CDR1 MDHEN and CDR2 SYDVKM. The CDR3 totals 15 residues. The chain's CDR3 is CASSLTGGNQETQYF. The CDR3 DNA follows: TGTGCCAGCAGTTTAACGGGGGGAAACCAAGAGACCCAGTACTTC.

This clonotype showed up many times. The chain carries TRBV30 and TRBJ1-1; D gene unclear. V lost 5 bases, J lost 1 base, and 11 bases lay in between. CDR3 size: 13 residues. Germline V CDR1 and CDR2: GTSNPN, SVGIG (reference sequence). The CDR3: CAWPRPGNTEAFF. DNA of the CDR3: TGTGCCTGGCCTCGTCCCGGGAACACTGAAGCTTTCTTT.

Comments on this clonotype: A read error is possible here, since a much larger clone lies one base away. This chain links TRBV11-2 with TRBJ2-3; 14 bases line up with TRBD2. V shed 3 bases, J shed 7 bases, and the junction held 15 bases outside the gene matches. The CDR3 spans 19 residues. Germline V gene sequence: CDR1 SGHAT, CDR2 FQNNGV. The CDR3: CASSFLRLAGGPTVNTQYF. The CDR3 region has the DNA TGTGCCAGCAGCTTCCTACGACTAGCGGGGGGGCCTACCGTTAATACGCAGTATTTT.

This clonotype was counted ten times or more. V and J are TRBV3-1 and TRBJ2-3; D gene uncertain. Per the germline V gene, CDR1 is LGHDT and CDR2 is YNNKEL (reference sequence). The V end was cut by 1 base, the J end by 0 bases, with 5 bases between. This CDR3 is 14 amino acids long. CDR3 loop: CASSQGASTDTQYF. CDR3 nucleotide sequence: TGTGCCAGCAGCCAAGGCGCTAGCACAGATACGCAGTATTTT.

The V gene is TRBV4-1, the J gene TRBJ2-2; 7 nucleotides line up with TRBD2. V was clipped by 2 bases and J by 6 bases; unmatched bases: 3. CDR3 length equals 14 residues. Germline V CDR1 and CDR2: MGHRA, YSYEKL. The CDR3 is CASSQTSAPGELFF. The CDR3 nucleotides are TGCGCCAGCAGCCAAACTAGCGCCCCCGGGGAGCTGTTTTTT.

In its sample, this clonotype was seen many times. The chain links TRBV20-1 to TRBJ1-5; D not resolved. Trimming took 3 bases from V and 7 from J, leaving 13 bases between them. The CDR3 totals 13 residues. Germline lookup yields CDR1 DFQATT and CDR2 SNEGSKA (reference sequence). The CDR3 region has the DNA TGCAGTGCTAGTACGGGGAGTCCCCAGCCCCAGCATTTT. Translated, it gives CSASTGSPQPQHF.

The table lists this clonotype with a few counts. This chain uses TRBV20-1 with TRBJ2-1; D is unresolved. The CDR3 is 14 amino acids. Germline V lookup: CDR1 DFQATT, CDR2 SNEGSKA (reference sequence). V was trimmed by 3 bases and J by 3 bases, leaving 12 bases between them. CDR3 loop: CSARAAPGYNEQFF. The CDR3 region has the DNA TGCAGTGCTAGGGCGGCTCCCGGCTACAATGAGCAGTTCTTC.

This clonotype was detected ten times or more. This chain uses TRBV7-2 with TRBJ2-1; 9 positions agree with TRBD1. The CDR3 contains 16 residues. Germline V gene data show CDR1 as SGHTA and CDR2 as FQGNSA. V trimming: 2 bases; J trimming: 5 bases; junction bases outside the gene matches: 7. CDR3 nucleotides: TGTGCCAGCAGCTTAACCGCGGGACAGGGACACAATGAGCAGTTCTTC. It specifies CASSLTAGQGHNEQFF.

This clonotype occurred many times. The rearrangement links TRBV18 to TRBJ1-4; 7 nucleotides line up with TRBD1. The V and J ends lost 3 bases and 0 bases, in that order; junction bases with no gene match: 4. The CDR3 runs 16 residues. Germline loops: CDR1 KGHSH, CDR2 LQKENI. The CDR3 sequence is CASSPDRAATNEKLFF. CDR3 coding DNA: TGTGCCAGCTCACCCGACAGGGCCGCAACTAATGAAAAACTGTTTTTT.

The gene calls are TRBV20-1 and TRBJ1-3; the D gene is possibly TRBD1 (5 bases). CDR1 and CDR2 from the germline V gene are DFQATT and SNEGSKA (reference sequence). The CDR3 is made up of 14 amino acids. The V and J ends lost 6 bases and 0 bases respectively, with 12 bases between them. The DNA of the CDR3 is TGCAGTGCGCGGGGACGGAACTCTGGAAACACCATATATTTT. This encodes CSARGRNSGNTIYF.

The table lists this clonotype with many counts. The V and J genes are TRBV6-1 and TRBJ2-7; D is unclear. The CDR3 runs 13 residues. V gave up 3 bases and J gave up 2 bases, with 8 bases separating them. Germline V CDR1 and CDR2: MNHNS, SASEGT. CDR3 protein: CASSDNLAYEQYF. For the CDR3, the DNA is TGTGCCAGCAGTGATAATTTAGCCTACGAGCAGTACTTC.

V is TRBV11-2 and J is TRBJ2-3; tentatively, D is TRBD2 (6 bases). CDR3 length: 17 amino acids. The V gene's germline CDR1 is SGHAT and CDR2 FQNNGV. V shed 4 bases and J shed 2 bases, with 19 bases lying between them. The CDR3 reads CASSSTRAGSDTDTQYF. The CDR3 region has the DNA TGTGCCAGCAGCTCCACTCGGGCGGGATCCGACACAGATACGCAGTATTTT.

This clonotype was picked up a small number of times. This chain connects TRBV9 to TRBJ2-5, with D perhaps matching TRBD2 (5 bases). Germline V lookup: CDR1 SGDLS, CDR2 YYNGEE. This CDR3 region has 18 residues. Trimming left V 3 bases short and J 0 bases short, with 21 bases between. The CDR3, as DNA: TGTGCCAGCAGCGCCGGAGGTGGAGCGGCTATGGACCAAGAGACCCAGTACTTC. It yields the protein CASSAGGGAAMDQETQYF.

This clonotype came up many times. This chain connects TRBV12-3 or TRBV12-4 to TRBJ2-5; no reliable D call. The V end was cut by 2 bases, the J end by 3 bases, with 13 bases between. CDR3 length: 15 residues. The CDR3 region is CASSLLVGAEETQYF. Here the CDR3 DNA reads TGTGCCAGCAGTTTATTGGTGGGTGCGGAAGAGACCCAGTACTTC.

In regard to this clonotype: This may come from a read error, since a much larger clone is one base off. The V and J genes are TRBV7-8 and TRBJ1-2; weak D call: TRBD1 (6 bases). V was cut by 7 bases and J by 12 bases, with 30 bases left in between. Per germline, CDR1 SGHVS and CDR2 FQNEAQ. The length of the CDR3 is 16 residues. The CDR3 sequence: CASNQYIGGAPSGHTF. Here the CDR3 DNA reads TGTGCCAGCAACCAATACATCGGGGGCGCCCCGTCGGGCCACACCTTC.